A selection of T cell receptor beta chains follows, all from one sample in a study of blood T cell repertoires in COVID-19. Assay used: immunoSEQ multiplex PCR; TCRdb lists only in-frame clones, some missing. The table includes fewer than 80,000 clones, around nine tenths detected once. The sequencing input was peripheral blood. Receptors originate from a young man with acute or convalescent COVID-19. Each CDR3 is given with its conserved first and last residue. D genes are given only for firm matches. Size is omitted from some rows. Given values are once, few, many or a class for expanded clones.

v_gene	j_gene	abundance	d_gene	CDR3nt	CDR3aa
TRBV19	TRBJ2-3	-	TRBD1	TGTGCCAGTAGTGGGGACAGGGGGCTGACAGATACGCAGTATTTT	CASSGDRGLTDTQYF
TRBV2	TRBJ2-6	-	TRBD1	TGTGCCAGCAGGCCCCAGGGGGACGGGGCCAACGTCCTGACTTTC	CASRPQGDGANVLTF
TRBV12-3/TRBV12-4	TRBJ1-4	-	-	TGTGCCAGCGTCCTAGAGGGTGAAAAACTGTTTTTT	CASVLEGEKLFF
TRBV7-8	TRBJ2-1	-	TRBD2	TGTGCCAGCCAGCGGAAGCGGGAGGTACACAATGAGCAGTTCTTC	CASQRKREVHNEQFF
TRBV19	TRBJ1-3	-	-	TGTGCCAGTAGTATACAGGGGCAGCCTGGAAACACCATATATTTT	CASSIQGQPGNTIYF
TRBV18	TRBJ2-3	-	TRBD1	TGTGCCAGCTCACCACCCAGGGACAGGGCTGTTGATACGCAGTATTTT	CASSPPRDRAVDTQYF
TRBV5-1	TRBJ1-1	few	-	TGCGCCAGCAGCTTGGGGACAGCTAACACTGAAGCTTTCTTT	CASSLGTANTEAFF
TRBV12-2	TRBJ1-6	-	-	TGTGCAAGTCGCTTAGCGCCAGGAGGCTATAATTCACCCCTCCACTTT	CASRLAPGGYNSPLHF
TRBV4-3	TRBJ2-2	-	-	TGCGCCAGCAGCCAAACACAGGTGAACACCGGGGAGCTGTTTTTT	CASSQTQVNTGELFF
TRBV5-1	TRBJ2-7	-	-	TGCGCCAGCAGACTTAACTACGAGCAGTACTTC	CASRLNYEQYF
TRBV7-8	TRBJ1-6	-	TRBD1	TGTGCCAGCAGCTTAGGCCGACAGGGAGGTGATCCCCTCCACTTT	CASSLGRQGGDPLHF
TRBV6-6	TRBJ1-1	-	-	TGTGCCAGCAGTTACTCCAGGGAGAACACTGAAGCTTTCTTT	CASSYSRENTEAFF
TRBV4-1	TRBJ1-4	-	TRBD1	TGCGCCAGCAGCCAAGGGATAAGTGGGACAGCTAATGAAAAACTGTTTTTT	CASSQGISGTANEKLFF
TRBV4-3	TRBJ2-1	once	TRBD2	TGCGCCAGCAGCCAAGATGAATCAGGGACTAGCGGAGTTCCGGCCTCCTACAATGAGCAGTTCTTC	CASSQDESGTSGVPASYNEQFF
TRBV7-2	TRBJ2-7	-	TRBD2	TGTGCCAGCAGGCGAACTAGCGGAGCCGAGGGGCAGTACTTC	CASRRTSGAEGQYF
TRBV9	TRBJ2-3	once	-	TGTGCCAGCAGCTGGGGACACCAAAGCACAGATACGCAGTATTTT	CASSWGHQSTDTQYF
TRBV12-3/TRBV12-4	TRBJ1-1	-	TRBD1	TGTGCCAGCAGGAGGGACAGGGACACTGAAGCTTTCTTT	CASRRDRDTEAFF
TRBV28	TRBJ2-7	-	-	TGTGCCAGCAGGCCCCATGCCCTGAGCTCCTACGAGCAGTACTTC	CASRPHALSSYEQYF
TRBV15	TRBJ2-5	-	-	TGTGCCACCAGCAGAGATCTTGGTAGCGGCGCGCAAGAGACCCAGTACTTC	CATSRDLGSGAQETQYF
TRBV4-3	TRBJ2-1	-	-	TGCGCCAGCGGAATCCCTCGGAGGGGTGAGCAGTTCTTC	CASGIPRRGEQFF
TRBV6-4	TRBJ2-7	-	-	TGTGCCAGCAGACTTCGGTATTCCCGTGTTCTCATGATTGAGCAGTACTTC	CASRLRYSRVLMIEQYF
TRBV18	TRBJ2-7	-	TRBD1	TGTGCCAGCTCACTCGACAGGGACACCTACGAGCAGTACTTC	CASSLDRDTYEQYF
TRBV11-2	TRBJ2-2	-	-	TGTGCCAGCAGCTTAACAGGATACACCGGGGAGCTGTTTTTT	CASSLTGYTGELFF
TRBV6-5	TRBJ2-1	-	-	TGTGCCAGCAGAAACATAGGGGGCTACAATGAGCAGTTCTTC	CASRNIGGYNEQFF
TRBV4-3	TRBJ2-7	-	-	TGCGCCAGCAGCCAAGGGACTGGACAGACCTACGAGCAGTACTTC	CASSQGTGQTYEQYF
TRBV30	TRBJ1-5	-	-	TGTGCCTGGACCGTCCCCCGAGGGAATCAGCCCCAGCATTTT	CAWTVPRGNQPQHF
TRBV7-2	TRBJ1-1	-	-	TGTGCCAGCAGCTCCGTCCCCGGGGGGACCTCGAACACTGAAGCTTTCTTT	CASSSVPGGTSNTEAFF
TRBV5-6	TRBJ2-7	-	TRBD2	TGTGCCAGCAGCCTAGCGGGAGTCCACGAGCAGTACTTC	CASSLAGVHEQYF
TRBV11-2	TRBJ2-2	once	TRBD1	TGTGCCAGCAGCCCCAAGGGGGCCACGAACACCGGGGAGCTGTTTTTT	CASSPKGATNTGELFF
TRBV5-6	TRBJ1-2	once	TRBD1	TGTGCCAGCAGCGGGACAGTCTATGGCTACACCTTC	CASSGTVYGYTF
TRBV3-1/TRBV3-2	TRBJ2-2	-	-	TGTGCCACCGGCTCCGCAGCGGCCAACACCGGGGAGCTGTTTTTT	CATGSAAANTGELFF
TRBV5-1	TRBJ1-2	-	TRBD1	TGCGCCAGCAGAGCCGGGACAGTTAACTATGGCTACACCTTC	CASRAGTVNYGYTF
TRBV19	TRBJ2-6	-	-	TGTGCCAGTAGTGTTCAGGGCTCTGGGGCCAACGTCCTGACTTTC	CASSVQGSGANVLTF
TRBV4-3	TRBJ1-1	few	-	TGCGCCAGCAGTTCCAACAGGAATGAAGCTTTCTTT	CASSSNRNEAFF
TRBV19	TRBJ2-1	-	TRBD2	TGTGCCAGTATCGAGAAAGGGCGGGAGATCTACAATGAGCAGTTCTTC	CASIEKGREIYNEQFF
TRBV28	TRBJ2-1	few	-	TGTGCCAGCAGTAGACGGTTGAGTACGGGAGTCCGGAATGAGCAGTTCTTC	CASSRRLSTGVRNEQFF
TRBV5-1	TRBJ1-2	-	-	TGCGCCAGCAGCCAGACAGCTTACTATGGCTACACCTTC	CASSQTAYYGYTF
TRBV29-1	TRBJ1-3	few	-	TGCAGCGTCCGGGTTTTCGGAAACACCATATATTTT	CSVRVFGNTIYF
TRBV3-1/TRBV3-2	TRBJ2-3	-	-	TGTGCCAGCCACGGGTCGGGAGCAGCAGATACGCAGTATTTT	CASHGSGAADTQYF
TRBV4-1	TRBJ1-4	-	TRBD1	TGCGCCAGCAGCCCCCAGGACAGGGAGAATGAAAAACTGTTTTTT	CASSPQDRENEKLFF
TRBV11-2	TRBJ1-3	-	TRBD1	TGTGCCAGCAGAAAGACAGGGTCGGGGGACACCATATATTTT	CASRKTGSGDTIYF
TRBV6-5	TRBJ1-5	-	TRBD1	TGTGCCAGCAGTCCCGGACAGGGGGGCGATCAGCCCCAGCATTTT	CASSPGQGGDQPQHF
TRBV7-2	TRBJ1-1	few	-	TGTGCCAGCAGCTCACCAAAGGACTGGAGCACTGAAGCTTTCTTT	CASSSPKDWSTEAFF
TRBV30	TRBJ2-7	-	TRBD1	TGTACCTGTTCTTTCTTTGGGGACAGACACTACGAGCAGTACTTC	CTCSFFGDRHYEQYF
TRBV7-9	TRBJ2-1	-	TRBD1	TGTGCCAGCAGCTTAGTCGGGACAGGGGTGAAGAATGAGCAGTTCTTC	CASSLVGTGVKNEQFF
TRBV6-5	TRBJ1-2	-	TRBD1	TGTGCCAGCAGTTATGAAGGGGGCCGTGGCTACACCTTC	CASSYEGGRGYTF